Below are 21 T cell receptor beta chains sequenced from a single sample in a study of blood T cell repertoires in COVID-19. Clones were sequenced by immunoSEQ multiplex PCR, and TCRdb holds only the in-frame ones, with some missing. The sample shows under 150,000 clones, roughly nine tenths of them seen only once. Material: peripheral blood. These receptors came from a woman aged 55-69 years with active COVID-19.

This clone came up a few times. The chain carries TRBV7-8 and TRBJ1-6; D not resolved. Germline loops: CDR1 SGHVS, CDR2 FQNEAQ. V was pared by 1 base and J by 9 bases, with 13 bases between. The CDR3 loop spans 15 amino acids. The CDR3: CASSLGSGLGSPLHF. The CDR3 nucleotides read TGTGCCAGCAGCTTAGGTTCAGGCCTGGGTTCACCCCTCCACTTT.

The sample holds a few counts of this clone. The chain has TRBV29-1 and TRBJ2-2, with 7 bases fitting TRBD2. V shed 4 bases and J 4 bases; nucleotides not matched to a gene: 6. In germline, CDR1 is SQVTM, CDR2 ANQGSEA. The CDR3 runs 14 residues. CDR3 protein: CSVGGGSGTGELFF. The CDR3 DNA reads TGCAGCGTTGGAGGCGGGAGTGGCACCGGGGAGCTGTTTTTT.

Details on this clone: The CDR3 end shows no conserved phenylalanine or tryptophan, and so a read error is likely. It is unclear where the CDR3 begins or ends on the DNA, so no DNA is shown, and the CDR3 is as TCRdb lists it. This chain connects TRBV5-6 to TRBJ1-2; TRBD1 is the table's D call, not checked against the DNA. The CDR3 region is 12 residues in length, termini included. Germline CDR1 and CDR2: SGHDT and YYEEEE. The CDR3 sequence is CASSLAGTGGLV.

Written as DNA, the CDR3 is TGTGCCATCAGTGCCGGGGACAGGGGCCCGACGGAGCAGTACTTC. Translation: CAISAGDRGPTEQYF. The rearrangement joins TRBV10-3 to TRBJ2-7; TRBD1 agrees at 10 bases. Germline values: CDR1 ENHRY, CDR2 SYGVKD. V was clipped by 4 bases and J by 7 bases; unmatched bases: 10. The CDR3 spans 15 residues.

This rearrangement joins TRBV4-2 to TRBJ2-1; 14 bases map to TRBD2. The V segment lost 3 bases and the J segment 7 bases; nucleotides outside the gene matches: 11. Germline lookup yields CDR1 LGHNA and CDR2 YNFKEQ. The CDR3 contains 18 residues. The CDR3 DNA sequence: TGTGCCAGCAGCCAGGAACCAGCCCGGACTAGCGGGAGGAATGAGCAGTTCTTC. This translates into CASSQEPARTSGRNEQFF.

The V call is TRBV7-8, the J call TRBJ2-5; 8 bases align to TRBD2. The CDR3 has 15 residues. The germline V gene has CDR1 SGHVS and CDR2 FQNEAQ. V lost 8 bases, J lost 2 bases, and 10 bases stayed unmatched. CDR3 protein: CASGFTSGYQETQYF. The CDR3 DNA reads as TGTGCCAGCGGGTTTACTAGCGGATATCAAGAGACCCAGTACTTC.

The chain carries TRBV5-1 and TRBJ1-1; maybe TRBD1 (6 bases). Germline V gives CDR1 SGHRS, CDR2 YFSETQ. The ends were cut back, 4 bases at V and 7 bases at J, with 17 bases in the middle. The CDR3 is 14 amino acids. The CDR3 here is CASSPFDRSNEAFF. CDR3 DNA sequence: TGCGCCAGCAGCCCATTCGACAGGAGTAATGAAGCTTTCTTT.

CDR3: CASSFVLRVGSPLHF. The CDR3 nucleotides are TGTGCCAGCAGTTTTGTTTTACGCGTCGGGTCACCCCTCCACTTT. This chain joins TRBV28 and TRBJ1-6; D not certain. This CDR3 spans 15 amino acids. With 3 bases removed from V and 10 bases from J, the gap between germline ends came to 16 bases. Germline lookup yields CDR1 MDHEN and CDR2 SYDVKM.

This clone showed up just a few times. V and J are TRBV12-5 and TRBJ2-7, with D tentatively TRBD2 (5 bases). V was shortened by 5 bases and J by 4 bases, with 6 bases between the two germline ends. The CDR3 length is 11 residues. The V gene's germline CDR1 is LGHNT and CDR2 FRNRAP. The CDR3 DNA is TGTGCTAGTGGTCCGGGGTACGAGCAGTACTTC. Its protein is CASGPGYEQYF.

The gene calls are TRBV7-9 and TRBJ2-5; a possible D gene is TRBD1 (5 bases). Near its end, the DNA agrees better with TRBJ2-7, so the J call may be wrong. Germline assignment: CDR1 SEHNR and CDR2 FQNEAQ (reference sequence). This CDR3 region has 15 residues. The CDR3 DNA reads TGTGCCAGCAGCTTAGTACAGGAGAACTCCTACGAGCAGTACTTC. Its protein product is CASSLVQENSYEQYF.

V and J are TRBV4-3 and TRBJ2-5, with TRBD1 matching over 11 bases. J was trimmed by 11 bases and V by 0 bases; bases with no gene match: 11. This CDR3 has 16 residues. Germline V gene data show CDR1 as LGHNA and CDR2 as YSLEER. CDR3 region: CASSQDLGDRGSSQYF. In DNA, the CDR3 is TGCGCCAGCAGCCAAGATCTGGGGGACAGGGGGTCCTCTCAGTACTTC.

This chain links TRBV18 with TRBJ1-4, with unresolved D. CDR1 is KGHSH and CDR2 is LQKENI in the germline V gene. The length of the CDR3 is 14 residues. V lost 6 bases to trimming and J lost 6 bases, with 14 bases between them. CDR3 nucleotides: TGTGCCAGCTCGATCGGGGTGGTTGATGAAAAACTGTTTTTT. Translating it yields CASSIGVVDEKLFF.

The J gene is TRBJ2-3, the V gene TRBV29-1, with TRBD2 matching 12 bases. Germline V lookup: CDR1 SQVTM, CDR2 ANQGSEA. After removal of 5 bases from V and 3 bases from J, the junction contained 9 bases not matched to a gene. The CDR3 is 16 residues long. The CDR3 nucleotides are TGCAGCGTTCAAAAGGGTCTAGCGGGAGGGACAGATACGCAGTATTTT. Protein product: CSVQKGLAGGTDTQYF.

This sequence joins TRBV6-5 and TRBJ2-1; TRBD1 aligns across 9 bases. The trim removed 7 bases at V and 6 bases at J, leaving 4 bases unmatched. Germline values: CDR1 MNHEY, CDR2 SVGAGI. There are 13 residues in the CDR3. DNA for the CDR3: TGTGCCAGCAACAGGGGGCATTCCAATGAGCAGTTCTTC. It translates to CASNRGHSNEQFF.

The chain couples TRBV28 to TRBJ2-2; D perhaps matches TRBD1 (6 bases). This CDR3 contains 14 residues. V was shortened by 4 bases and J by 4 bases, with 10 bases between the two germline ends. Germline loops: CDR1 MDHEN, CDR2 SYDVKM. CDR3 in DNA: TGTGCCAGCAGTTGGGCCAGGGGCACCGGGGAGCTGTTTTTT. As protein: CASSWARGTGELFF.

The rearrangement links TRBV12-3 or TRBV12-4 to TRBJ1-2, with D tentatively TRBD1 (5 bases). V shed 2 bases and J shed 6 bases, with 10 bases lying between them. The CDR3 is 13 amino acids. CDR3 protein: CASSLQGGDGYTF. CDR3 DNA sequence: TGTGCCAGCAGTTTACAGGGAGGGGATGGCTACACCTTC.

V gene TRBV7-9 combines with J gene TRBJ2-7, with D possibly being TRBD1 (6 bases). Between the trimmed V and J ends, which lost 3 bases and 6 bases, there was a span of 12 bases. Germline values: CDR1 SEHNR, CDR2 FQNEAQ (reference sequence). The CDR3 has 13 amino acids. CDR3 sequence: CASSFQGLSEQYF. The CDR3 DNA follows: TGTGCCAGCAGCTTTCAGGGGCTAAGCGAGCAGTACTTC.

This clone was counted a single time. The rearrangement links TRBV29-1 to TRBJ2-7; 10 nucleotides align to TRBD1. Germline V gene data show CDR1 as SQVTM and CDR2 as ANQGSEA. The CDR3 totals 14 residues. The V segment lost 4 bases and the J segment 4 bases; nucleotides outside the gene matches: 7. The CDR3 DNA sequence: TGCAGCGTTGGGACCGGGACAGGGGTTTACGAGCAGTACTTC. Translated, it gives CSVGTGTGVYEQYF.

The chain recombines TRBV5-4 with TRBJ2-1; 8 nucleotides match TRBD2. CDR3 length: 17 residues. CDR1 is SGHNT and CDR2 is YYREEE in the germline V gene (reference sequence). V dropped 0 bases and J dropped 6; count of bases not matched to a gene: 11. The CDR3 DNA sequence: TGTGCCAGCAGCTTGGAGCTAGCGGGTAGAGGTGGCAATGAGCAGTTCTTC. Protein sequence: CASSLELAGRGGNEQFF.

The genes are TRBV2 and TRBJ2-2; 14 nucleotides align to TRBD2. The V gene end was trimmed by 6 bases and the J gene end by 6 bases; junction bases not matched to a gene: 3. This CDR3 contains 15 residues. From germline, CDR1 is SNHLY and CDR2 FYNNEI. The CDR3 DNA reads TGTGCCAGCAGGGGGACTAGCGGGAGAGCCGGGGAGCTGTTTTTT. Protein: CASRGTSGRAGELFF. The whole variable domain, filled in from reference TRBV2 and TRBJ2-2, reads EPEVTQTPSHQVTQMGQEVILRCVPISNHLYFYWYRQILGQKVEFLVSFYNNEISEKSEIFDDQFSVERPDGSNFTLKIRSTKLEDSAMYFCASRGTSGRAGELFFGEGSRLTVL.

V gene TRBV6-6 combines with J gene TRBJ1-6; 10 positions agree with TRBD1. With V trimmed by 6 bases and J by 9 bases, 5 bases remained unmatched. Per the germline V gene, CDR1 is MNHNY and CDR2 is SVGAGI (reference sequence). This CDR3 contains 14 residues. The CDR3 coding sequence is TGTGCCAGCAGCCTGGACAGGGGGAGTTCACCCCTCCACTTT. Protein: CASSLDRGSSPLHF.